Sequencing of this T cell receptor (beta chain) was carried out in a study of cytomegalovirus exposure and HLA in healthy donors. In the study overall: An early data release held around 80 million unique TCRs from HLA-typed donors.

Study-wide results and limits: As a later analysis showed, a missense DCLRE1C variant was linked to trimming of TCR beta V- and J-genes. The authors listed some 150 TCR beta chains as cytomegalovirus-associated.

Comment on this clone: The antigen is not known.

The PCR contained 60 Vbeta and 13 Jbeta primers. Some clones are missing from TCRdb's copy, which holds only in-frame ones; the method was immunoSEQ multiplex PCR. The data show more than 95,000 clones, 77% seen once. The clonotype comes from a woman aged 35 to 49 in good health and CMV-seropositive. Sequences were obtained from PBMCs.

CDR3 coding DNA: TGCGCCAGCAGCTTGGCAGCGAACAATGAGCAGTTCTTC. It is translated as CASSLAANNEQFF. The V call is TRBV5-1, the J call TRBJ2-1; D unresolved. The CDR3 totals 13 residues. Per germline, CDR1 SGHRS and CDR2 YFSETQ. Trimming took off 0 bases at V and 5 bases at J, with 6 bases between the two ends.